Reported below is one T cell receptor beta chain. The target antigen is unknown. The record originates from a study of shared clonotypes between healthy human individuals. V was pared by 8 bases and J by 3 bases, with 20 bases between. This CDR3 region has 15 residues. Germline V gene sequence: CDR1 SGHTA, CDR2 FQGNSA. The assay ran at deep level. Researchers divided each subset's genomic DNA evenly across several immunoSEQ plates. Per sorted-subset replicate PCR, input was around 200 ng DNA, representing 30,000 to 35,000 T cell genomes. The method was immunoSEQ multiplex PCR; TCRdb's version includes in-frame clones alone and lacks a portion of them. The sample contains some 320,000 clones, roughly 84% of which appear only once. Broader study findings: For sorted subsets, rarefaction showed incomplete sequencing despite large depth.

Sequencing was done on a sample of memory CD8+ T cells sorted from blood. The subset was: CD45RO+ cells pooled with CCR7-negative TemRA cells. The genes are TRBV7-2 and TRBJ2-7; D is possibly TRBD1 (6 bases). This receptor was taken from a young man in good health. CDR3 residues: CASSRRAARGYEQYF. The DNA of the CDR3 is TGTGCCAGCTCACGAAGGGCAGCCAGGGGCTACGAGCAGTACTTC.